The following is a TCR beta chain sequence with its context. The data were obtained in a study of shared clonotypes between healthy human individuals. An approximately 220 ng quantity of DNA, some 30,000 T cell genomes, went into the sorted-subset replicate PCRs. Libraries were prepared by immunoSEQ multiplex PCR; TCRdb keeps only in-frame clonotypes and omits some of them. The sample lists some 2,500,000 clones; over 85% were seen once. The receptor was isolated from a man aged 18 to 29 in good health. Some clones in this sample may be carry-over from other donors' samples. The specimen was naive CD4+ T cells from PBMCs. Stated subset: CD45RA+ positively selected.

This CDR3 is CASSLRQGDTEAFF. The CDR3 nucleotides are TGTGCCAGCAGTTTGAGGCAGGGTGACACTGAAGCTTTCTTT. The chain recombines TRBV28 with TRBJ1-1, with D possibly being TRBD1 (5 bases). Germline V lookup: CDR1 MDHEN, CDR2 SYDVKM. V was pared by 3 bases and J by 3 bases, with 11 bases between. This CDR3 is built from 14 residues.